Sequencing of this T cell receptor beta chain was carried out in a study of molecular identifiers for immune sequencing clone quantification. Germline CDR1 reads SGHDN; CDR2 reads FVKESK. The V and J ends lost 0 bases and 3 bases respectively, with 6 bases between them. CDR3 length: 13 residues. MiXCR, applied by TCRdb to the PCR reads, yields one record per CDR3 protein. This sample carries more than 450,000 distinct CDR3 sequences, about 20% of them seen once, and the ten largest clones take around 0.86%. J is TRBJ2-7 and V is TRBV14; unclear D gene. Material: naive CD8+ T cells from blood, with Jurkat cell RNA spiked in. As to subset: FACS-sorted CD8+CD4-CCR7+CD45RA+ naive T cells. The receptor comes from a human donor in good health. Some libraries in this study had Jurkat cell RNA spiked in. The CDR3 is CASSQDGFYEQYF. CDR3 coding DNA: TGTGCCAGCAGCCAAGACGGCTTCTACGAGCAGTACTTC.